Listed here are 14 T cell receptor beta chains from one sample, sequenced in a study of Graves' ophthalmopathy and Graves' hyperthyroidism. Amplification of the TCR beta CDR3 regions used RNA transcripts (as template). HTBI-primed first-round RT-PCR preceded second-round multiplex PCR. TCRdb redid the calling of the multiplex PCR reads with MiXCR, one entry per CDR3 protein. The sample consists of nearly 400,000 distinct CDR3 sequences, around 19% of them appearing once. The sample was peripheral blood. These receptors all stem from a woman aged 18-29 years with Graves' ophthalmopathy.

At least ten counts were recorded for this clonotype. The chain carries TRBV20-1 and TRBJ2-7, with no clear D. CDR3 length: 14 amino acids. Trimming cost V 0 bases and J 3 bases, with 12 bases left between them. Germline V gene lookup returns CDR1 DFQATT and CDR2 SNEGSKA (reference sequence). CDR3 amino acids: CSARDQFDNYEQYF. CDR3 nucleotide sequence: TGCAGTGCTAGAGATCAATTCGACAACTACGAGCAGTACTTC.

This clonotype has at least ten counts. This rearrangement joins TRBV6-2 or TRBV6-3 to TRBJ2-7; TRBD2 is a possible D gene (6 bases). CDR1 is MNHEY, CDR2 SVGEGT, per germline. This CDR3 region has 18 residues. V was pared by 0 bases and J by 0 bases, with 18 bases between. CDR3 in amino acids: CASSYSAPGTSSSYEQYF. The CDR3 region has the DNA TGTGCCAGCAGTTACTCGGCCCCCGGGACTTCGAGCTCCTACGAGCAGTACTTC.

In its sample, this clonotype was seen many times. This rearrangement joins TRBV7-3 to TRBJ2-5, with D uncertain. Germline V gives CDR1 SGHTA, CDR2 FQGTGA. With 2 bases removed from V and 5 bases from J, the gap between germline ends came to 9 bases. The CDR3 consists of 13 residues. The CDR3 DNA is TGTGCCAGCAGCTTACATGGGGATGAGACCCAGTACTTC. It specifies CASSLHGDETQYF.

In its sample, this clonotype was seen many times. The rearrangement links TRBV27 to TRBJ2-7, with 8 bases aligning to TRBD2. CDR3 length: 15 residues. The germline gives CDR1 MNHEY, CDR2 SMNVEV (reference sequence). Unmatched junction bases numbered 9, after V lost 8 bases and J lost 0 bases. CDR3 DNA sequence: TGTGCCAGCTCCCTTAAACTAGCGGTCTCCTACGAGCAGTACTTC. It yields the protein CASSLKLAVSYEQYF.

This clonotype has ten or more counts. The chain employs TRBV6-2 or TRBV6-3 and TRBJ2-5; no firm D call. V dropped 5 bases and J dropped 3 bases, with 4 bases sitting between them. This CDR3 comprises 11 residues. CDR1 is MNHEY, CDR2 SVGEGT, per germline. CDR3 in DNA: TGTGCCAGCAGTAGGGAAGAGACCCAGTACTTC. It codes for CASSREETQYF.

This clonotype has a count of ten or more. V gene TRBV7-2 combines with J gene TRBJ2-7; D unresolved. CDR1 SGHTA and CDR2 FQGNSA come from the germline V gene. Trimming left V 5 bases short and J 8 bases short, with 16 bases between. This CDR3 is built from 13 residues. The CDR3, as DNA: TGTGCCAGCAGCAACCCGACATTACCTAAGCAGTACTTC. Translation: CASSNPTLPKQYF.

This clonotype was detected many times. The genes are TRBV12-3 or TRBV12-4 and TRBJ1-2; D not resolved. The CDR3 runs 14 residues. The V and J ends lost 3 bases and 2 bases respectively, with 10 bases between them. The CDR3 region has the DNA TGTGCCAGCAGTTTGGTGAGAGGGAACTATGGCTACACCTTC. It yields the protein CASSLVRGNYGYTF.

Many counts were recorded for this clonotype. The genes are TRBV7-2 and TRBJ1-2; TRBD1 might be the D (6 bases). The CDR3 runs 13 residues. Germline CDR1 reads SGHTA; CDR2 reads FQGNSA. Trimming took off 8 bases at V and 6 bases at J, with 16 bases between the two ends. The DNA of the CDR3 is TGTGCCAGCCACCCCGGCGGGGGCAATGGCTACACCTTC. It specifies CASHPGGGNGYTF.

The chain links TRBV11-2 to TRBJ2-7, with a possible D match to TRBD1 (6 bases). V lost 5 bases to trimming and J lost 4 bases, with 21 bases between them. The CDR3 is 16 residues long. Germline lookup yields CDR1 SGHAT and CDR2 FQNNGV. The CDR3 nucleotides read TGTGCCAGCAGCACCGACAGGACTCGATTAGATTACGAGCAGTACTTC. It encodes CASSTDRTRLDYEQYF.

This clonotype appeared many times. The chain couples TRBV7-8 to TRBJ1-3, with a possible D match to TRBD1 (5 bases). Germline lookup yields CDR1 SGHVS and CDR2 FQNEAQ. The CDR3 totals 16 residues. The V end was cut by 5 bases, the J end by 4 bases, with 18 bases between. The CDR3 loop reads CASSVRGGGEGNTIYF. CDR3 nucleotide sequence: TGTGCCAGCAGCGTACGCGGGGGAGGGGAAGGAAACACCATATATTTT.

This clonotype was counted at least ten times. The gene calls are TRBV7-9 and TRBJ2-2; tentative D call: TRBD1 (6 bases). Germline assignment: CDR1 SEHNR and CDR2 FQNEAQ (reference sequence). Between the trimmed V and J ends, which lost 4 bases and 0 bases, there was a span of 15 bases. The CDR3 totals 17 residues. CDR3 nucleotide sequence: TGTGCCAGCAGCTCGCCGACAGGCCAGTCGAACACCGGGGAGCTGTTTTTT. This encodes CASSSPTGQSNTGELFF.

This clonotype appeared many times. The CDR3 nucleotides read TGTGCCAGCAGCCATTACTCTGGAAACACCATATATTTT. Translating gives CASSHYSGNTIYF. The rearrangement links TRBV3-1 to TRBJ1-3; no reliable D call. Per the germline V gene, CDR1 is LGHDT and CDR2 is YNNKEL (reference sequence). The CDR3 spans 13 residues. The V and J ends lost 3 bases and 0 bases respectively, with 3 bases between them.

The chain joins TRBV7-9 to TRBJ1-3; no clear D. This CDR3 is 15 amino acids long. V was shortened by 4 bases and J by 0 bases, with 10 bases between the two germline ends. CDR1 and CDR2 from the germline V gene are SEHNR and FQNEAQ (reference sequence). DNA for the CDR3: TGTGCCAGCAGCTCGCGACCGAGCTCTGGAAACACCATATATTTT. This translates into CASSSRPSSGNTIYF. The full variable domain, its missing parts supplied by reference TRBV7-9 and TRBJ1-3, is DTGVSQNPRHKITKRGQNVTFRCDPISEHNRLYWYRQTLGQGPEFLTYFQNEAQLEKSRLLSDRFSAERPKGSFSTLEIQRTEQGDSAMYLCASSSRPSSGNTIYFGEGSWLTVV.

The gene calls are TRBV7-2 and TRBJ1-1; D ambiguous. Germline V gene data show CDR1 as SGHTA and CDR2 as FQGNSA. Trimming pared 8 bases from V and 1 base from J, leaving 11 bases between. The CDR3 consists of 13 residues. The CDR3 protein is CASPKSRNTEAFF. CDR3 nucleotide sequence: TGTGCCAGCCCCAAAAGTCGGAACACTGAAGCTTTCTTT.